The 23 T cell receptor beta chains reported below all come from one sample, sequenced in a study of blood T cell repertoires in COVID-19 (dated by TCRdb to the early 2020s). Libraries came from the immunoSEQ multiplex PCR assay. Drawn from immuneACCESS, this table holds only the in-frame rearrangements with V and J called that TCRdb kept. Clones are partly lost; checked studies trace under half to an unresolved V gene and leave the rest unexplained. The sample table records about 170,000 clones; roughly 90% of these occur just once. The ten largest clonotypes hold 1.5% to 2% of the sample. Sequenced: peripheral blood. These receptors came from a woman between 50 and 59 years old with acute or convalescent COVID-19.

The genes are TRBV5-1 and TRBJ2-7, with 9 bases lining up with TRBD1. The CDR3 runs to 15 residues. With 4 bases clipped from V and 2 bases from J, the junction kept 7 bases outside the gene matches. Germline V CDR1 and CDR2: SGHRS, YFSETQ. CDR3 DNA sequence: TGCGCCAGCAGCCCAGGGACAGGGTTTGCCTACGAGCAGTACTTC. This codes for CASSPGTGFAYEQYF. Full variable domain (remainder filled in from reference TRBV5-1 and TRBJ2-7): KAGVTQTPRYLIKTRGQQVTLSCSPISGHRSVSWYQQTPGQGLQFLFEYFSETQRNKGNFPGRFSGRQFSNSRSEMNVSTLELGDSALYLCASSPGTGFAYEQYFGPGTRLTVT.

The rearrangement joins TRBV19 to TRBJ1-4; 8 positions match TRBD1. Trimming took 4 bases from V and 1 from J; bases not matched to a gene: 5. CDR3 size: 16 residues. Germline lookup yields CDR1 LNHDA and CDR2 SQIVND (reference sequence). DNA for the CDR3: TGTGCCAGTAGTAGAGGACAGGGCCAAACTAATGAAAAACTGTTTTTT. Its translation is CASSRGQGQTNEKLFF.

This chain links TRBV6-1 with TRBJ1-3; 8 nucleotides match TRBD1. This CDR3 spans 16 amino acids. The trim removed 4 bases at V and 0 bases at J, leaving 5 bases unmatched. The germline gives CDR1 MNHNS, CDR2 SASEGT. This CDR3 reads CASSVDRGYSGNTIYF. In nucleotides, the CDR3 is TGTGCCAGCAGTGTTGACAGGGGCTACTCTGGAAACACCATATATTTT.

The chain combines TRBV6-5 with TRBJ1-1, with D perhaps matching TRBD1 (5 bases). Germline V lookup: CDR1 MNHEY, CDR2 SVGAGI. V lost 5 bases and J lost 5, with 18 bases in between. The CDR3 contains 15 residues. This chain's CDR3 is CASSPRGTLLTEAFF. The DNA of the CDR3 is TGTGCCAGCAGTCCCCGGGGGACCCTCTTAACTGAAGCTTTCTTT.

This sequence joins TRBV19 and TRBJ1-3; 11 bases align to TRBD1. Germline V gene sequence: CDR1 LNHDA, CDR2 SQIVND (reference sequence). V was pared by 6 bases and J by 1 base, with 2 bases of the junction left unmatched. The CDR3 has 15 residues. This chain's CDR3 is CASSGQGASGNTIYF. The DNA of the CDR3 is TGTGCCAGTAGCGGACAGGGGGCATCTGGAAACACCATATATTTT.

The rearrangement joins TRBV5-1 to TRBJ1-5; maybe TRBD1 (5 bases). Per germline, CDR1 SGHRS and CDR2 YFSETQ. V shed 0 bases and J shed 0 bases, with 13 bases lying between them. There are 17 residues in the CDR3. CDR3 coding DNA: TGCGCCAGCAGCTTGGGGGGGACTGATAATAGCAATCAGCCCCAGCATTTT. Amino acid sequence: CASSLGGTDNSNQPQHF.

The chain carries TRBV7-2 and TRBJ1-2; 12 bases line up with TRBD1. The J segment lost 5 bases and the V segment lost 5 bases, leaving 6 bases of the junction unmatched. The CDR3 is made up of 15 amino acids. Germline V gene lookup returns CDR1 SGHTA and CDR2 FQGNSA. The CDR3 nucleotides read TGTGCCAGCAGCGGGGACAGGGGGCGTATATATGGCTACACCTTC. As protein: CASSGDRGRIYGYTF.

This chain joins TRBV19 and TRBJ1-5, with TRBD1 identical over 7 bases. This CDR3 comprises 12 residues. V was clipped by 8 bases and J by 4 bases; unmatched bases: 2. CDR1 is LNHDA, CDR2 SQIVND, per germline (reference sequence). Written as DNA, the CDR3 is TGTGCCAGTTCACAGGGGAATCAGCCCCAGCATTTT. Translating it yields CASSQGNQPQHF.

This clone was seen only once. The chain couples TRBV11-3 to TRBJ2-7; 9 nucleotides match TRBD2. J was trimmed by 3 bases and V by 5 bases; bases with no gene match: 8. The CDR3 extends over 15 amino acids. Germline CDR1 and CDR2: SGHNT and YENEEA. The CDR3 region is CASSLGAGGLYEQYF. In DNA, the CDR3 is TGTGCCAGCAGCCTCGGGGCGGGAGGGCTCTACGAGCAGTACTTC.

The chain is built from TRBV18 and TRBJ1-1; D remains ambiguous. The germline V gene encodes CDR1 KGHSH and CDR2 LQKENI. Trimming left V 3 bases short and J 0 bases short, with 11 bases between. The CDR3 is made up of 15 amino acids. In DNA form, the CDR3 reads TGTGCCAGCTCACCGCGGGCAGATATGAACACTGAAGCTTTCTTT. Protein sequence: CASSPRADMNTEAFF.

This chain joins TRBV4-3 and TRBJ2-2; possibly TRBD1 for D (6 bases). The CDR3 sequence is 14 residues long. Germline V gives CDR1 LGHNA, CDR2 YSLEER. Trimming took off 10 bases at V and 1 base at J, with 13 bases between the two ends. The CDR3, as DNA: TGCGCCACATCACAGGGCTGGAACACCGGGGAGCTGTTTTTT. Its translation is CATSQGWNTGELFF.

This clone was counted a single time. The chain combines TRBV6-1 with TRBJ2-7; D is uncertain. The V end lost 1 base, the J end lost 6 bases, and 10 bases lay between the germline ends. Germline V gene data show CDR1 as MNHNS and CDR2 as SASEGT. The CDR3 is made up of 13 amino acids. This CDR3 is CASSEGAGPEQYF. The CDR3 nucleotides read TGTGCCAGCAGTGAAGGGGCAGGTCCCGAGCAGTACTTC.

The CDR3 here is CASSHLGGQEVTGELFF. The CDR3 DNA sequence: TGTGCCAGCAGTCATCTTGGGGGACAGGAAGTCACCGGGGAGCTGTTTTTT. This chain uses TRBV6-6 with TRBJ2-2, with 8 bases fitting TRBD1. Germline CDR1 MNHNY, CDR2 SVGAGI (reference sequence). This CDR3 contains 17 residues. V was clipped by 5 bases and J by 4 bases; unmatched bases: 12.

This sequence joins TRBV27 and TRBJ1-1; TRBD1 matches at 7 bases. This CDR3 comprises 14 residues. Germline CDR1 and CDR2: MNHEY and SMNVEV (reference sequence). Trimming at V came to 5 bases and at J to 5 bases, leaving 8 bases not matched to a gene. In DNA, the CDR3 is TGTGCCAGCAGTCCCTGGACAGGAGGGACTGAAGCTTTCTTT. It is translated as CASSPWTGGTEAFF.

The rearrangement uses TRBV14 and TRBJ1-1, with 8 positions matching TRBD1. V lost 6 bases, J lost 5 bases, and 11 bases stayed unmatched. The germline V gene has CDR1 SGHDN and CDR2 FVKESK. The CDR3 extends over 15 amino acids. This chain's CDR3 is CASSRLQGAGTEAFF. Here the CDR3 DNA reads TGTGCCAGCAGTCGTTTGCAGGGGGCCGGGACTGAAGCTTTCTTT.

The chain is built from TRBV5-6 and TRBJ2-1, with TRBD2 matching 16 bases. The germline CDR1 and CDR2 sequences are SGHDT and YYEEEE. This CDR3 spans 18 amino acids. The V gene end was trimmed by 3 bases and the J gene end by 10 bases; junction bases not matched to a gene: 13. CDR3 DNA sequence: TGTGCCAGCAGCTCCATTGGGACTAGCGGGAGGGGCCGGGAAGAGCAGTTCTTC. Amino acids: CASSSIGTSGRGREEQFF.

This clone has only a few counts. The rearrangement joins TRBV5-4 to TRBJ1-1, with D perhaps matching TRBD1 (5 bases). Germline CDR1 SGHNT, CDR2 YYREEE (reference sequence). Trimming took 10 bases from V and 0 from J, leaving 19 bases between them. The CDR3 length is 15 residues. The CDR3 coding sequence is TGTGCCGTGGCACGCGACAGAGTTATGAACACTGAAGCTTTCTTT. Amino acids: CAVARDRVMNTEAFF.

The V gene is TRBV10-3, the J gene TRBJ2-1; 9 positions match TRBD1. From germline, CDR1 is ENHRY and CDR2 SYGVKD. The CDR3 is 14 residues long. Germline trimming cut 3 bases from V and 7 bases from J; bases unmatched to any gene: 4. The CDR3 DNA reads as TGTGCCATCAGTGAAAGACAGGGGGGGAATGAGCAGTTCTTC. It translates to CAISERQGGNEQFF.

This clone has just one count. The J gene is TRBJ1-1, the V gene TRBV7-9, with TRBD1 as a possible D gene (6 bases). The V end lost 7 bases, the J end lost 1 base, and 13 bases lay between the germline ends. The CDR3 is made up of 14 amino acids. The V gene's germline CDR1 is SEHNR and CDR2 FQNEAQ (reference sequence). The CDR3 loop reads CASTLQGSNTEAFF. As DNA, the CDR3 is TGTGCCAGCACCCTCCAGGGGTCGAACACTGAAGCTTTCTTT. Variable domain in full (rest from reference TRBV7-9 and TRBJ1-1): DTGVSQNPRHKITKRGQNVTFRCDPISEHNRLYWYRQTLGQGPEFLTYFQNEAQLEKSRLLSDRFSAERPKGSFSTLEIQRTEQGDSAMYLCASTLQGSNTEAFFGQGTRLTVV.

In this sample, this clone turned up once. This chain's CDR3 is CASRLMRVATNEKLFF. The CDR3 DNA reads as TGTGCCAGCAGGCTCATGAGAGTTGCAACTAATGAAAAACTGTTTTTT. The chain uses TRBV28 and TRBJ1-4; D gene uncertain. The CDR3 has 16 amino acids. V was trimmed by 6 bases and J by 0 bases, leaving 14 bases between them. Germline CDR1 and CDR2: MDHEN and SYDVKM.

The rearrangement joins TRBV19 to TRBJ2-7; D remains unclear. Trimming removed 1 base at V and 5 bases at J, with 6 bases between. The CDR3 contains 12 residues. The germline V gene has CDR1 LNHDA and CDR2 SQIVND (reference sequence). CDR3 loop: CASSIAGNEQYF. CDR3 DNA sequence: TGTGCCAGTAGTATAGCTGGCAACGAGCAGTACTTC.

This rearrangement joins TRBV19 to TRBJ1-2, with 7 bases that match TRBD1. CDR3 length equals 17 residues. J gave up 0 bases and V 3 bases, and 10 bases lay outside the gene matches. Germline V CDR1 and CDR2: LNHDA, SQIVND (reference sequence). The CDR3 nucleotides read TGTGCCAGTAGTATGGGGGGACAGCTGGGGGCTAACTATGGCTACACCTTC. It is translated as CASSMGGQLGANYGYTF. Based on the CDR3 plus reference TRBV19 and TRBJ1-2, the full variable domain is DGGITQSPKYLFRKEGQNVTLSCEQNLNHDAMYWYRQDPGQGLRLIYYSQIVNDFQKGDIAEGYSVSREKKESFPLTVTSAQKNPTAFYLCASSMGGQLGANYGYTFGSGTRLTVV.

The chain recombines TRBV6-1 with TRBJ1-2; TRBD1 matches at 12 bases. This CDR3 has 17 residues. V was pared by 1 base and J by 3 bases, with 6 bases of the junction left unmatched. CDR1 and CDR2 from the germline V gene are MNHNS and SASEGT. The chain's CDR3 is CASSEDGTGGQYYGYTF. DNA of the CDR3: TGTGCCAGCAGTGAAGATGGGACAGGGGGCCAGTACTATGGCTACACCTTC.